The 27 T cell receptor beta chains below were found in one sample sequenced in a study of T-cell memory formation after mild COVID-19. TCRdb processed the 5' RACE reads anew with MiXCR; each CDR3 protein has one entry. The sample includes roughly 110,000 distinct CDR3 sequences, over 13% of them seen just once. Material: PBMCs or a T cell subset sorted from them (not recorded which). All receptors derive from a man aged 18 to 35 who had mild COVID-19 (a few samples of this study predate the infection). Cell type and time point are not known.

The sample holds a few counts of this clonotype. The chain has TRBV4-3 and TRBJ1-3; no clear D gene. Trimming removed 1 base from V and 8 bases from J, with 15 bases in between. The CDR3 runs to 15 residues. CDR1 is LGHNA, CDR2 YSLEER, per germline. The CDR3 here is CASSQGGWRVDTIYF. The CDR3 coding sequence is TGCGCCAGCAGCCAAGGCGGTTGGAGGGTGGACACCATATATTTT.

This clonotype has just a few counts. The V call is TRBV7-9, the J call TRBJ2-2; TRBD1 aligns across 7 bases. V shed 4 bases and J 1 base; nucleotides not matched to a gene: 0. CDR1 and CDR2 (germline): SEHNR, FQNEAQ (reference sequence). The CDR3 runs 14 residues. The CDR3 spells CASSYRGNTGELFF. CDR3 nucleotide sequence: TGTGCCAGCAGCTACAGGGGGAACACCGGGGAGCTGTTTTTT.

This rearrangement joins TRBV12-3 or TRBV12-4 to TRBJ2-3; D gene ambiguous. The V end was cut by 1 base, the J end by 2 bases, with 4 bases between. The CDR3 length is 13 residues. The CDR3 DNA reads TGTGCCAGCAGTTTAGGCTTCACAGATACGCAGTATTTT. This sequence encodes CASSLGFTDTQYF.

The rearrangement links TRBV7-2 to TRBJ1-2, with D uncertain. The length of the CDR3 is 14 residues. V shed 3 bases and J shed 8 bases, with 16 bases lying between them. Per germline, CDR1 SGHTA and CDR2 FQGNSA. Here the CDR3 DNA reads TGTGCCAGCAGCTTGACTGTCGTTCCTTTGGGCTACACCTTC. It specifies CASSLTVVPLGYTF.

This clonotype showed up just a few times. V gene TRBV6-5 combines with J gene TRBJ1-1, with a weak D call TRBD1 (5 bases). V lost 0 bases, J lost 6 bases, and 26 bases lay in between. Per the germline V gene, CDR1 is MNHEY and CDR2 is SVGAGI. This CDR3 is built from 19 residues. This chain's CDR3 is CASSYSPLAGHSPSPEAFF. For the CDR3, the DNA is TGTGCCAGCAGTTACTCCCCGTTGGCAGGGCATTCCCCATCCCCTGAAGCTTTCTTT.

In its sample, this clonotype was seen a few times. V gene TRBV7-2 combines with J gene TRBJ2-1; tentatively, D is TRBD1 (5 bases). Germline CDR1 is SGHTA and CDR2 is FQGNSA. The length of the CDR3 is 16 residues. V gave up 3 bases and J gave up 8 bases, with 20 bases separating them. The CDR3 here is CASSFAVGASSDEQFF. CDR3 sequence (DNA): TGTGCCAGCAGCTTTGCGGTTGGGGCCTCCTCGGATGAGCAGTTCTTC.

The chain combines TRBV5-6 with TRBJ1-6, with a tentative D call TRBD1 (6 bases). Trimming took off 3 bases at V and 6 bases at J, with 13 bases between the two ends. CDR1 and CDR2 (germline): SGHDT, YYEEEE. This CDR3 spans 15 amino acids. The CDR3 spells CASSWTTGSNSPLHF. The CDR3 DNA reads as TGTGCCAGCAGCTGGACGACAGGTAGTAATTCACCCCTCCACTTT.

The V call is TRBV20-1, the J call TRBJ2-7, with 7 bases lining up with TRBD1. Germline V lookup: CDR1 DFQATT, CDR2 SNEGSKA (reference sequence). J gave up 5 bases and V 7 bases, and 11 bases lay outside the gene matches. The CDR3 has 13 residues. The CDR3 region has the DNA TGCAGTGTCCCGGGACAGCCGACTAACGAGCAGTACTTC. It yields the protein CSVPGQPTNEQYF.

There are a few counts of this clonotype. The chain links TRBV4-2 to TRBJ2-6; TRBD1 might be the D (6 bases). CDR3 size: 18 residues. Trimming stripped 4 bases from V and 3 bases from J, with 19 bases between. The V gene's germline CDR1 is LGHNA and CDR2 YNFKEQ. The CDR3 sequence is CASSRLGRGSDGANVLTF. The CDR3 DNA sequence: TGTGCCAGCAGCCGGTTGGGCAGGGGAAGTGATGGGGCCAACGTCCTGACTTTC.

This chain joins TRBV19 and TRBJ1-5, with a weak D call TRBD1 (5 bases). Germline V gene lookup returns CDR1 LNHDA and CDR2 SQIVND (reference sequence). The CDR3 loop spans 17 amino acids. Trimming left V 2 bases short and J 4 bases short, with 18 bases between. CDR3 bases: TGTGCCAGTAGTATACACCAGGACACTGGGTGGAATCAGCCCCAGCATTTT. This translates into CASSIHQDTGWNQPQHF.

The table lists this clonotype with a few counts. This chain uses TRBV6-1 with TRBJ1-2; no clear D gene. This CDR3 is 11 amino acids long. With 2 bases removed from V and 13 bases from J, the gap between germline ends came to 11 bases. Germline V lookup: CDR1 MNHNS, CDR2 SASEGT. CDR3: CASSEFSAGTF. In DNA, the CDR3 is TGTGCCAGCAGTGAATTCTCCGCCGGCACCTTC.

This clonotype has only a few counts. The V and J genes are TRBV12-3 or TRBV12-4 and TRBJ1-4; D gene unclear. The CDR3 length is 16 residues. V was cut by 1 base and J by 0 bases, with 9 bases left in between. The CDR3 DNA reads TGTGCCAGCAGTTTAGGGCAGCTTGCAACTAATGAAAAACTGTTTTTT. It encodes CASSLGQLATNEKLFF.

The V gene is TRBV20-1, the J gene TRBJ2-7; 7 positions agree with TRBD1. V shed 3 bases and J 6 bases; nucleotides not matched to a gene: 8. The CDR3 has 13 residues. Germline V lookup: CDR1 DFQATT, CDR2 SNEGSKA (reference sequence). DNA for the CDR3: TGCAGTGCTAGCCACACAGGGGCCGGCGAGCAGTACGTC. Protein: CSASHTGAGEQYV.

This clonotype occurred many times. CDR3 sequence (DNA): TGTGCCAGCAGCTTAGGAGGGTTCTCCTACGAGCAGTACTTC. It yields the protein CASSLGGFSYEQYF. This rearrangement joins TRBV11-2 to TRBJ2-7; D is perhaps TRBD2 (5 bases). Trimming shortened V by 1 base and J by 0 bases, and 7 bases separated the two germline ends. The CDR3 is 14 residues long. Germline assignment: CDR1 SGHAT and CDR2 FQNNGV.

This rearrangement joins TRBV5-1 to TRBJ2-1, with D possibly being TRBD1 or TRBD2 (5 bases each). The CDR3 length is 14 residues. V lost 0 bases, J lost 6 bases, and 10 bases lay in between. Germline-derived CDR1 and CDR2 are SGHRS and YFSETQ. In DNA, the CDR3 is TGCGCCAGCAGCTTGGTCTTCGGGGCCAATGAGCAGTTCTTC. As protein: CASSLVFGANEQFF.

This clonotype was counted between two and nine times. The CDR3 sequence is CASSLVGGEHVQVPGELFF. The CDR3 coding sequence is TGTGCCAGCAGCTTAGTGGGCGGTGAGCACGTCCAGGTCCCCGGGGAGCTGTTTTTT. The chain links TRBV7-6 to TRBJ2-2; no firm D call. Germline V gene sequence: CDR1 SGHVS, CDR2 FNYEAQ. This CDR3 has 19 residues. Trimming pared 1 base from V and 6 bases from J, leaving 24 bases between.

This chain uses TRBV18 with TRBJ2-5; D uncertain. The germline V and J ends were trimmed by 2 bases and 9 bases, with 1 base remaining between them. The CDR3 runs to 9 residues. CDR1 is KGHSH, CDR2 LQKENI, per germline. CDR3 in DNA: TGTGCCAGCTCACCATCCCAGTACTTC. It is translated as CASSPSQYF.

The chain recombines TRBV14 with TRBJ2-5; the D is unclear. Deletions cut 0 bases from V and 5 bases from J, with 22 bases between. CDR3 length equals 18 residues. Germline assignment: CDR1 SGHDN and CDR2 FVKESK. Written as DNA, the CDR3 is TGTGCCAGCAGCCAAGACCCCCCTGGGGTAGCCATAGTGGAGACCCAGTACTTC. This gives the protein CASSQDPPGVAIVETQYF.

There are a few counts of this clonotype. The chain links TRBV12-3 or TRBV12-4 to TRBJ1-6; TRBD1 might be the D (6 bases). Trimming removed 4 bases at V and 8 bases at J, with 15 bases between. There are 15 residues in the CDR3. For the CDR3, the DNA is TGTGCCAGCAGTTCCCGGACAGACTACTATTCACCCCTCCACTTT. It yields the protein CASSSRTDYYSPLHF.

This clonotype has just a few counts. The chain links TRBV4-3 to TRBJ2-1, with D perhaps TRBD1 (5 bases). Deletions cut 1 base from V and 4 bases from J, with 20 bases between. The CDR3 loop spans 18 amino acids. Germline CDR1 and CDR2: LGHNA and YSLEER. CDR3 in DNA: TGCGCCAGCAGCCAAGGCAGGGCATGGGGCCCAGCATACAATGAGCAGTTCTTC. Its protein product is CASSQGRAWGPAYNEQFF.

V is TRBV7-9 and J is TRBJ2-4; the match to TRBD2 covers 8 bases. Germline trimming cut 8 bases from V and 1 base from J; bases unmatched to any gene: 7. Germline V lookup: CDR1 SEHNR, CDR2 FQNEAQ (reference sequence). The CDR3 totals 15 residues. The CDR3 region is CASSGGGPAKNIQYF. In DNA, the CDR3 is TGTGCCAGCTCCGGGGGGGGCCCCGCCAAAAACATTCAGTACTTC.

This clonotype came up a few times. The V call is TRBV6-2 or TRBV6-3, the J call TRBJ2-1; the match to TRBD2 covers 9 bases. The CDR3 is 15 amino acids. V gave up 7 bases and J gave up 1 base; unmatched junction bases: 5. The germline CDR1 and CDR2 sequences are MNHEY and SVGEGT. The CDR3, as DNA: TGTGCCAGCACTGCTAGCGGGACTTCCTACAATGAGCAGTTCTTC. Translating it yields CASTASGTSYNEQFF.

This clonotype was recorded a few times. The J gene is TRBJ2-1, the V gene TRBV4-3; 9 nucleotides align to TRBD2. The CDR3 extends over 14 amino acids. Germline V CDR1 and CDR2: LGHNA, YSLEER. The junction had 6 bases not matched to a gene; V was cut back by 5 bases and J by 7 bases. CDR3 sequence reads: CASSGRGGHNEQFF. DNA of the CDR3: TGCGCCAGCAGCGGGCGGGGGGGCCATAATGAGCAGTTCTTC.

This clonotype was picked up many times. The rearrangement links TRBV27 to TRBJ2-1, with 10 bases identical to TRBD2. The CDR3 length is 15 residues. The germline V gene encodes CDR1 MNHEY and CDR2 SMNVEV (reference sequence). After removal of 2 bases from V and 3 bases from J, the junction contained 1 base not matched to a gene. CDR3 in amino acids: CASSLSGGDYNEQFF. As DNA, the CDR3 is TGTGCCAGCAGTTTAAGCGGGGGGGACTACAATGAGCAGTTCTTC.

This clonotype was seen just once. V usage is TRBV11-2 and J usage is TRBJ2-3; no clear D gene. This CDR3 contains 14 residues. Trimming took 3 bases from V and 2 from J, leaving 9 bases between them. Looked up from germline, CDR1 is SGHAT and CDR2 is FQNNGV. The CDR3: CASSFGQDTDTQYF. The CDR3 region has the DNA TGTGCCAGCAGCTTTGGGCAGGACACAGATACGCAGTATTTT.

This clonotype has a count of ten or more. The rearrangement links TRBV6-5 to TRBJ2-7; 7 bases are a match to TRBD1. V shed 6 bases, J shed 3 bases, and the junction held 5 bases outside the gene matches. The CDR3 is 13 amino acids. CDR1 and CDR2 from the germline V gene are MNHEY and SVGAGI. CDR3 protein: CASRRQGYYEQYF. CDR3 nucleotide sequence: TGTGCCAGCAGGCGACAGGGCTACTACGAGCAGTACTTC.

This clonotype has at least ten counts. An end of the junction differs from the germline gene, which may be a read error. This chain joins TRBV4-1 and TRBJ2-1; maybe TRBD2 (5 bases). Germline V lookup: CDR1 MGHRA, CDR2 YSYEKL. The CDR3 covers 11 residues. CDR3 sequence: CASSLRDEQFF. The CDR3 coding sequence is TGTGCCAGCAGCTTGAGGGATGAGCAGTTCTTC.